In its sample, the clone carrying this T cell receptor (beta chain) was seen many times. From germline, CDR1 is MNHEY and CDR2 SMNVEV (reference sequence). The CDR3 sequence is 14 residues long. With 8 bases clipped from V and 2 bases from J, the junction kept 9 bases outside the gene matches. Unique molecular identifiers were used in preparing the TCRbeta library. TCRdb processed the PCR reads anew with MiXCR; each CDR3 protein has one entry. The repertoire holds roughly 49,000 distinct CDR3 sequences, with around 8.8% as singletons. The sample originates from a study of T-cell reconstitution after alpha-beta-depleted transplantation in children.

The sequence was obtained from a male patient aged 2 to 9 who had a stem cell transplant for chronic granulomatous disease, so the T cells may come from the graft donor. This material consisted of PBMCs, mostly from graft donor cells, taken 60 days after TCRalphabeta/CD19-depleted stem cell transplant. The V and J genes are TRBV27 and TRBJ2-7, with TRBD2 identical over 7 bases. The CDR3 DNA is TGTGCCAGCGCATGGGGGGGACCCCCCTACGAGCAGTACTTC. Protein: CASAWGGPPYEQYF.